This T cell receptor beta chain was recovered during a study of OX40 agonist ivuxolimab in advanced cancers. Assay: immunoSEQ multiplex PCR; the TCRdb copy retains only in-frame clones and omits some. The table includes tens of thousands of clones, about 88% detected once. Between the trimmed V and J ends, which lost 4 bases and 7 bases, there was a span of 11 bases. The CDR3 totals 13 residues. CDR1 is SGHRS, CDR2 YFSETQ, per germline. The chain is built from TRBV5-1 and TRBJ2-2; a weak D match, TRBD2 (6 bases). This TCR came from an adult with an advanced solid tumor such as melanoma, head and neck, liver or kidney cancer. This specimen was CD4+ or CD8+ T cells sorted from blood, taken in a trial of the OX40 agonist ivuxolimab. The CDR3 DNA follows: TGCGCCAGCAGCGTTAGCGGTTTCGGGGAGCTGTTTTTT. Amino acid sequence: CASSVSGFGELFF.